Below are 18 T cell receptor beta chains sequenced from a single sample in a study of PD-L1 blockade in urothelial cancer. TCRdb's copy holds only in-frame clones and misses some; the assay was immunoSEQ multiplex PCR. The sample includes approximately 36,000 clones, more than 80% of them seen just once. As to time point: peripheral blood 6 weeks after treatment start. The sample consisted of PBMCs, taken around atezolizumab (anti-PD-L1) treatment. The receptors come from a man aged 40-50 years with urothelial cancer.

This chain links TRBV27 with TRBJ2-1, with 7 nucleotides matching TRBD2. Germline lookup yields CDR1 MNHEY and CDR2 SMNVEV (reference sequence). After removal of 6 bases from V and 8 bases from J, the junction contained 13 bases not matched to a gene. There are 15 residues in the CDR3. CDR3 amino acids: CASSNRLAAVDEQFF. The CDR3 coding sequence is TGTGCCAGCAGCAACCGACTAGCCGCAGTCGATGAGCAGTTCTTC.

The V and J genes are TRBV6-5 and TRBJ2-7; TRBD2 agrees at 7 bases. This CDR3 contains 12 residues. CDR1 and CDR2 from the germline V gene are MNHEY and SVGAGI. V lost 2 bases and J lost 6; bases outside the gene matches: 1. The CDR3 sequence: CASSYGEGEQYF. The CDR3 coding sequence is TGTGCCAGCAGTTACGGGGAGGGCGAGCAGTACTTC.

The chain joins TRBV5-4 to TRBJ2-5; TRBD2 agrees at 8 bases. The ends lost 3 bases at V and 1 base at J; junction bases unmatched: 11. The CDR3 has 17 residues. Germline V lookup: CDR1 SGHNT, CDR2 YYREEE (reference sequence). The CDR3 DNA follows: TGTGCCAGCAGCTCCCCTTTGGGTAGCGGGACCCAAGAGACCCAGTACTTC. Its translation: CASSSPLGSGTQETQYF.

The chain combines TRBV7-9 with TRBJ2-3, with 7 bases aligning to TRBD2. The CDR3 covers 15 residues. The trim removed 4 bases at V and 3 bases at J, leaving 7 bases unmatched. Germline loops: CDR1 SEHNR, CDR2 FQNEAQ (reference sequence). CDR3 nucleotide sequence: TGTGCCAGCAGCTATTGGGGGGGGGTAACAGATACGCAGTATTTT. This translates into CASSYWGGVTDTQYF.

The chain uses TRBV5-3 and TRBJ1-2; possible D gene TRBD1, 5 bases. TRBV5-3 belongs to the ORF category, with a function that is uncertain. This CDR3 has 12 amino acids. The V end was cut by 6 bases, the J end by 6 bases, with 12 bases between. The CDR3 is CARTLGVNGYTF. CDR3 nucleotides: TGTGCCAGAACCTTAGGGGTGAATGGCTACACCTTC.

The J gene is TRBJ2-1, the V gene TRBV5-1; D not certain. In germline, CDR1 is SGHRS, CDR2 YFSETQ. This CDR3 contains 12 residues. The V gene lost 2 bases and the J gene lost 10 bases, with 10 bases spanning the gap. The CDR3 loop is CASSFPKTEQFF. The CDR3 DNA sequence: TGCGCCAGCAGCTTCCCGAAGACAGAGCAGTTCTTC.

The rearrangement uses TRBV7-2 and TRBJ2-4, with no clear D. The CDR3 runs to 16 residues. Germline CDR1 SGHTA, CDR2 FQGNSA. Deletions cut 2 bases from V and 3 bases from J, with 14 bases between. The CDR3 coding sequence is TGTGCCAGCAGCTTATCCCGCCTATCCGGCAAAAACATTCAGTACTTC. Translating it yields CASSLSRLSGKNIQYF.

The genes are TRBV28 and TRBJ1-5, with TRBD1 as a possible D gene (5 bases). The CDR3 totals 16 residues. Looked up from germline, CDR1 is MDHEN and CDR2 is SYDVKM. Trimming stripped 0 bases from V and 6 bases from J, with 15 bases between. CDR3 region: CASSLWGRGNTQPQHF. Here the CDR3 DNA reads TGTGCCAGCAGTTTATGGGGTAGGGGTAACACTCAGCCCCAGCATTTT. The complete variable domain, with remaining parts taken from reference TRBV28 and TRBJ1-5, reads DVKVTQSSRYLVKRTGEKVFLECVQDMDHENMFWYRQDPGLGLRLIYFSYDVKMKEKGDIPEGYSVSREKKERFSLILESASTNQTSMYLCASSLWGRGNTQPQHFGDGTRLSIL.

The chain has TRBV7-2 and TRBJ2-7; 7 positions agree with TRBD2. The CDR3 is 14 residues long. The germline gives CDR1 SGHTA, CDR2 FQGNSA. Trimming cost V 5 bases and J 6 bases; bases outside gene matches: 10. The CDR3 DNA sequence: TGTGCCAGCAGCCAGAGGGAGGGAGCGGGCGAGCAGTACTTC. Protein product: CASSQREGAGEQYF.

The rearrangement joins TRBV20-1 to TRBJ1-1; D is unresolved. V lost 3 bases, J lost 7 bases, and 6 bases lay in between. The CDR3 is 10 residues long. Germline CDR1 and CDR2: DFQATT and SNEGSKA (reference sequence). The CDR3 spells CSASHSEAFF. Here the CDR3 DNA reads TGCAGTGCTAGTCACAGTGAAGCTTTCTTT.

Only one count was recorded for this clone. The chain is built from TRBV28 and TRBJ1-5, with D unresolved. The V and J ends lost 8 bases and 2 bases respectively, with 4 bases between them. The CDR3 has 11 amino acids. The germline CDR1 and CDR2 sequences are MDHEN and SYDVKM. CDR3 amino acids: CASAGNQPQHF. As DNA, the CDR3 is TGTGCCAGCGCGGGCAATCAGCCCCAGCATTTT.

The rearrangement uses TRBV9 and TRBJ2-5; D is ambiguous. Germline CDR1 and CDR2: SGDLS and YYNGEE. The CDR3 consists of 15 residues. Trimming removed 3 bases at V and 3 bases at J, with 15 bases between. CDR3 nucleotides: TGTGCCAGCAGCGATGGATCCGACTGGAAAGAGACCCAGTACTTC. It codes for CASSDGSDWKETQYF. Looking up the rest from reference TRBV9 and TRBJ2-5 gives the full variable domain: DSGVTQTPKHLITATGQRVTLRCSPRSGDLSVYWYQQSLDQGLQFLIQYYNGEERAKGNILERFSAQQFPDLHSELNLSSLELGDSALYFCASSDGSDWKETQYFGPGTRLLVL.

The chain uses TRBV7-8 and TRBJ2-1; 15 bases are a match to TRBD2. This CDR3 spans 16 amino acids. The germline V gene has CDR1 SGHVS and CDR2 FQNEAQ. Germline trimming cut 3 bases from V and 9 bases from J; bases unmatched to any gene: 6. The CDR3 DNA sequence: TGTGCCAGCAGCTTCGGACTAGCGGGAGGGGGAAGTGAGCAGTTCTTC. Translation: CASSFGLAGGGSEQFF.

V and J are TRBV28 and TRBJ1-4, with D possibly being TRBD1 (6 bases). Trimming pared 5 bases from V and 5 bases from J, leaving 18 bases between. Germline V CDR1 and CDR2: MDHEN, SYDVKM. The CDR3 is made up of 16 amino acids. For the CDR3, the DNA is TGTGCCAGCAGTCCTTGGCAGGGGTTGGGGAATGAAAAACTGTTTTTT. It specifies CASSPWQGLGNEKLFF.

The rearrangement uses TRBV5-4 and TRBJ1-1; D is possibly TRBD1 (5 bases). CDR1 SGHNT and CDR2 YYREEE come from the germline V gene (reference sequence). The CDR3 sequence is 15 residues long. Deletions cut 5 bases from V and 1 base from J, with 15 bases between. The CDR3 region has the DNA TGTGCCAGCAGGCCGATGGGGCAGGGGAACACTGAAGCTTTCTTT. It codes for CASRPMGQGNTEAFF.

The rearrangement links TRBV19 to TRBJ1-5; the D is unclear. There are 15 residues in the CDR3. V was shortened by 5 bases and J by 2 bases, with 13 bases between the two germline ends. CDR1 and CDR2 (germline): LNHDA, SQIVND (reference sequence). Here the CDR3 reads CASSYLSSGNQPQHF. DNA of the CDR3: TGTGCCAGTAGTTACTTGTCCTCTGGCAATCAGCCCCAGCATTTT.

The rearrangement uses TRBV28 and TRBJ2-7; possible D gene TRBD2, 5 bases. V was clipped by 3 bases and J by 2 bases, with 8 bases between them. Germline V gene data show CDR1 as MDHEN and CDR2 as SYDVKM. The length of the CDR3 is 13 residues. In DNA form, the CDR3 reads TGTGCCAGCAGTTTTTCGGGGACCTACGAGCAGTACTTC. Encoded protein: CASSFSGTYEQYF.

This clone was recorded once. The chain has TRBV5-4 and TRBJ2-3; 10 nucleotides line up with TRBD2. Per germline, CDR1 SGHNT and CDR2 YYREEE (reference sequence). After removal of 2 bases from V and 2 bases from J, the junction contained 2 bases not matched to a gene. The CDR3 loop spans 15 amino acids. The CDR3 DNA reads TGTGCCAGCAGCTTAAGCGGGAGGGCCACAGATACGCAGTATTTT. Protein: CASSLSGRATDTQYF.